This TCR beta chain was sequenced for a study of cytomegalovirus exposure and HLA in healthy donors (dated 2017 in TCRdb). Regarding the complete study: An earlier analysis of approximately 600 of the donors reported about 290 Gb of sequence data and about 100 million unique TCR beta sequences from approximately 180 million T cells. All discovery cohort repertoires had been generated using a single sequencing platform. The later analysis used no new phenotypic data to find candidate immune exposures, relying instead on TCR beta sequences and their occurrence across donors. About 330 gigabases of sequencing data and around 85 million unique TCR sequences made up an early release that covered approximately 650 HLA-typed donors. The study combined high-throughput TCR immunosequencing, statistical association of individual TCRs with disease status, and machine learning to predict cytomegalovirus infection status. Donor age, sex, ethnicity and CMV serostatus were compiled alongside the repertoire data. The study was designed to test whether signatures of past pathogen exposure could be identified by cataloging public T cell receptors. In addition to the first cohort of 666 subjects, a separate validation cohort of 120 different subjects was used. To decide whether each TCR beta V gene segment behaved as functional or pseudogenic, an earlier analysis of 587 of the donors relied on high-throughput TCR beta sequencing. The number of donors typed differed by locus, with about 629-640 for A, B, C, DRB1 and DQB1, more than 500 for DQA1, 606 for DPA1, and over 400 for DPB1. On average, around 200,000 unique TCR beta nucleotide sequences were sequenced per donor among about 400 genotyped donors of the cohort, with roughly a sixth of those sequences being non-productive. HLA typing included class I and class II loci at four-digit resolution. In a later analysis, previously published TCR beta repertoires from more than 500 donors were re-analyzed and high-resolution HLA genotyping was added so that TCR occurrence patterns could be studied. In a later genetic analysis, genome-wide SNP genotypes for about three fifths of the 666 donors were used, and that subset was treated as a discovery cohort. Among the approximately 420 genotyped donors, more than 70% belonged to the genetic ancestry cluster associated with self-reported Caucasian donors. Because of strong linkage in the cohort, five DR-DQ haplotypes were treated as single units for association and clustering. The study profiled the T cell repertoires of about 720 subjects by immunosequencing and related them to cytomegalovirus serostatus.

Preparation of the library involved the immunoSEQ multiplex PCR assay. The multiplex PCR relied on a mix of 60 forward primers for TCR Vbeta segments and 13 reverse primers for TCR Jbeta segments. The CDR3 region of rearranged TCR beta genes was amplified from genomic DNA with a multiplex PCR assay. On the Illumina HiSeq System, the amplified TCR beta libraries were sequenced as 87-base-pair reads. Processing in the source paper ran as follows. Across the 700 or so repertoires, a later analysis counted approximately 83 million unique TCR beta chains, roughly 11 million of which were shared by at least two donors. Raw reads were error-corrected and collapsed into unique sequences with a nearest-neighbor algorithm that merged closely related sequences to remove PCR and sequencing errors. Alignment of CDR3 sequences to IMGT reference sequences was used to assign V, D and J gene segments. For a sequence to be retained, a match of at least six nucleotides was required to both a V gene segment and a J gene segment. A rearrangement was called productive if the CDR3 had no stop codons and remained in frame with V and J, and every other rearrangement was called non-productive. CDR3 was defined by IMGT convention, running from the second conserved V-encoded cysteine to the conserved J-encoded phenylalanine. The earlier analysis of 450 to 750 of the donors excluded any sequence lacking an unambiguous match to a single V gene segment. In an earlier analysis of several hundred of the donors, V segments were called functional above 56.7% productive rearrangements and were called segregating when the between-donor standard deviation exceeded 5%. A statistical classification framework was developed to diagnose cytomegalovirus status using the catalog of TCR beta chain sequences. In a later analysis, TCR nucleotide sequences were compared against IMGT/GENE-DB human TR gene sequences so that V and J genes could be assigned. A later analysis assigned CDR3 sequences and most-parsimonious VDJ recombination scenarios with the TCRdist pipeline. In a later analysis, each TCR beta chain was defined by its CDR3 amino acid sequence together with its V-gene family, and reads without a unique V-gene family were excluded. In a later analysis, 500 to 650 highly shared, low-generation-probability nucleotide sequences were removed to address suspected cross-contamination and a sequencing artifact. A later analysis calculated a clonal expansion index for each public chain from normalized within-repertoire ranks of inferred template counts. Generation probabilities in a later analysis came from a VDJ recombination model fitted to out-of-frame rearrangements, and those results were checked against IGoR. In a later analysis, hypergeometric tests were used to score TCR-TCR, TCR-HLA and TCR-CMV co-occurrence, with a repertoire-size bias correction applied to TCR pairs. False discovery rates were estimated in a later analysis by permuting HLA or CMV assignments 20 times. A later analysis grouped co-occurring TCRs with DBSCAN, adding TCRdist sequence similarity when clustering within HLA-allele-positive subsets. For co-occurrence clustering, repertoires with fewer than 30,000 or more than 120,000 public chains were excluded, along with roughly 5 repertoires with anomalous nucleotide sharing. What TCRdb holds here is the immuneACCESS table cut down to in-frame rearrangements. Part of the clones is not present; checked against another copy, under half of the missing clones reflect an unresolved V gene, and the others are unexplained. V and J calls and clone size are given by that table; D and trimming were obtained from the DNA. Within this sample are some 140,000 clones, with roughly 80% of them counted one time only. 4% to 4.5% of the sample is held by the ten biggest clonotypes.

What the research found in general, with its limitations: Presence/absence analyses assumed roughly uniform sequencing depth across donors, an assumption that may not hold. Three of the identified cytomegalovirus-associated TCR beta chains were confirmed in vitro to be specific for cytomegalovirus antigens. A cluster of highly shared sequence variants was judged likely to be a technical artifact of the sequencing pipeline. Assigning TCR associations to individual alleles was difficult when HLA alleles, especially DR and DQ, strongly co-occurred. Because HLA typing was missing for some donors at each locus, association tests included only the typed subset. According to a later genetic analysis, donors in an Asian-associated ancestry cluster had fewer N-insertions in productive TCRs than the roughly 670-donor mean. In a later analysis, the rate of TCR association differed among HLA loci, with DRB1 alleles having the most associated TCRs and HLA-C alleles having the fewest. A later analysis found that HLA-associated TCR beta chains were more clonally expanded and had lower generation probabilities than equally common non-associated chains. A later genetic analysis associated a missense DCLRE1C variant with V-gene and J-gene trimming of TCR beta chains, and an independent cohort replicated the association. A total of around 150 TCR beta chains were listed by the study as associated with cytomegalovirus. CMV serostatus was the only immune exposure information available for the cohort. The authors suggested that the approach could potentially be generalized to other disease states and immunological phenotypes. Only TCR beta chains were sequenced in this cohort, and the absence of alpha or paired-chain data limited detectable features. Specific HLA alleles were associated with 15,000 to 20,000 TCR beta sequences at a false discovery rate of 0.05 in a later analysis. While some public TCRs were present in many individuals, most TCR sequences turned up only very rarely across donors. Some IMGT-functional V segments, including TRBV6-2 and TRBV6-3, could not be distinguished by the 87-base-pair reads and were therefore excluded. Over 15 rarely observed V segments, including chromosome 9 orphons, were excluded from the earlier analysis of 550 to 700 of the donors because counts were too low. Cytomegalovirus status was reported to be diagnosed by the classifier with high specificity and sensitivity in both the original and validation cohorts. A further reported finding was that TCR beta sequences accurately predicted the HLA-A and HLA-B alleles for most subjects in the first cohort. Broadly in line with IMGT annotations, most TCR beta V segments showed up in productive rearrangements about 90% or about 30% of the time in an earlier analysis of 450 to 600 of the donors. A later analysis found that most CMV-associated TCR beta chains appeared HLA-restricted, with HLA associations seemingly driven largely by CMV exposure. Correlated functional status among segregating V segments might reflect linkage disequilibrium, but an unknown experimental factor could not be ruled out. In a later analysis, several top co-occurrence clusters were reported to appear linked to parvovirus B19, influenza, CMV and Epstein-Barr virus.

The cohort was made up of hundreds of healthy bone marrow donors. At the time of sampling, all cohort members were nominally healthy, though unrecorded immune exposures were likely present. The donor tested CMV seronegative, placing the donor among the approximately 360 seronegative members of the cohort. A peripheral blood sample was provided by each donor, and peripheral blood mononuclear cells were used for TCR beta sequencing. Genomic DNA was extracted from the blood cell samples with the Qiagen DNeasy Blood Extraction Kit. V is shortened by 4 bases, J by 3 bases, and the region joining them spans 10 bases. The CDR3 covers 13 residues, taking in both the cysteine and the phenylalanine. Only the CDR3 portion is preserved as DNA: 39 bases, with reading frame beginning at the first base. Based on the germline V gene, the CDR1 and CDR2 sequences are SQVTM and ANQGSEA. A note on this clone: There is no known antigen for this receptor. The sample holds no much larger clone one base away, and base qualities are not on file.

The rearrangement combines TRBV29-1 with TRBJ1-5; the D gene assignment is ambiguous. Sequencing was carried out using PBMCs. The sequence was collected from a woman in her forties in good health and CMV-seronegative. The base sequence is TGCAGCGTTGGGCGGGGTAACAATCAGCCCCAGCATTTT. Its protein product is CSVGRGNNQPQHF.